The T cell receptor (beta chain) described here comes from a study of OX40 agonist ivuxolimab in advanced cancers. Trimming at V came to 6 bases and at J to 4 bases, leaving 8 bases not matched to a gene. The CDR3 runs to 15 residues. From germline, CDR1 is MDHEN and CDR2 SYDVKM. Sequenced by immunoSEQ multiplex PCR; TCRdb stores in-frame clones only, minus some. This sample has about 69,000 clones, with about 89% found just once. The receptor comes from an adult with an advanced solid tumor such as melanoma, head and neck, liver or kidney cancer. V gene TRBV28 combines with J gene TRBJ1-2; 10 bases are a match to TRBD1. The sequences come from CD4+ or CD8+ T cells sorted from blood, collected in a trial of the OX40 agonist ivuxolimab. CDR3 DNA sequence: TGTGCCAGCAGCCAAACCGGGACAGGGGTCTATGGCTACACCTTC. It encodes CASSQTGTGVYGYTF.